This T cell receptor (beta chain) is from a study of response to subunit inactivated influenza vaccine. Study-level findings and limits: After each seasonal influenza vaccination, few new T cells are recruited, the authors suggested.

TCRdb redid the calling of the RT-PCR reads with MiXCR, one entry per CDR3 protein. The table has more than 600,000 distinct CDR3 sequences, roughly 20% seen once. This clonotype was counted at least ten times. No antigen is known for it. The sequencing used PBMCs from blood, collected roughly 5 days after vaccination. The sequence came from a man aged 45-60 years who received an inactivated influenza vaccine.

CDR3 in amino acids: CASTLSGQSNQPQHF. Here the CDR3 DNA reads TGTGCCAGCACCCTTTCTGGACAGTCCAATCAGCCCCAGCATTTT. This chain uses TRBV12-3 or TRBV12-4 with TRBJ1-5; tentatively, D is TRBD1 (6 bases). Trimming pared 7 bases from V and 3 bases from J, leaving 16 bases between. The length of the CDR3 is 15 residues.